This TCR beta chain derives from a study of blood T cell repertoires in COVID-19. The overall study: The analysed material was cDNA or gDNA that came from T cells, B-cell-depleted T cells, or PBMCs.

V lost 2 bases, J lost 4 bases, and 10 bases stayed unmatched. Germline-derived CDR1 and CDR2 are MNHNS and SASEGT. The CDR3 is 16 residues long. Original methodology: Using reference gene primer amplification, nucleated cell counts were estimated. Assay: immunoSEQ multiplex PCR; the TCRdb copy retains only in-frame clones and omits some. V, J and clone size derive from that table, while D and trimming were established from the DNA sequence. The sample records a few hundred thousand clones, 85% being singletons. Ages ranged from about 18 to 89 years, with residence in some 25 US areas. The study assigned cohorts using participant-reported clinical history.

The rearrangement uses TRBV6-1 and TRBJ1-2; 7 bases align to TRBD1. Sequenced input: PBMCs or T cells enriched from blood (not recorded which). This clonotype originated in a woman in her fifties or sixties who had been exposed to COVID-19. The chain's CDR3 is CASSELGGDSVYGYTF. The CDR3 nucleotides are TGTGCCAGCAGTGAACTTGGAGGGGACAGTGTCTATGGCTACACCTTC.